Shown below are 14 T cell receptor beta chains from a single sample sequenced in a study of blood T cell repertoires in COVID-19 (dated by TCRdb to the early 2020s). Receptor libraries were prepared by the immunoSEQ multiplex PCR assay. What TCRdb holds here is the immuneACCESS table cut down to in-frame rearrangements. Part of the clones is not present; checked against another copy, under half of the missing clones reflect an unresolved V gene, and the others are unexplained. The sample includes about 300,000 clones, with approximately 90% observed a single time. The biggest ten clones account for approximately 4.2% of the sample. The sample was peripheral blood. These receptors all stem from a man aged 35 to 55 with acute or convalescent COVID-19.

V and J are TRBV9 and TRBJ2-3; 13 bases match TRBD2. The length of the CDR3 is 16 residues. Germline lookup yields CDR1 SGDLS and CDR2 YYNGEE. After removal of 3 bases from V and 3 bases from J, the junction contained 4 bases not matched to a gene. The chain's CDR3 is CASSATSGGPTDTQYF. The CDR3 bases are TGTGCCAGCAGCGCGACTAGCGGGGGGCCGACAGATACGCAGTATTTT.

The rearrangement links TRBV14 to TRBJ2-7, with D possibly TRBD2 on 5 matching bases. V was shortened by 4 bases and J by 0 bases, with 7 bases between the two germline ends. CDR1 and CDR2 from the germline V gene are SGHDN and FVKESK. The length of the CDR3 is 13 residues. The CDR3 nucleotides are TGTGCCAGCAGCCCCAGCGGCTCCTACGAGCAGTACTTC. This translates into CASSPSGSYEQYF.

The J gene is TRBJ1-5, the V gene TRBV5-5, with TRBD1 as a possible D gene (6 bases). V lost 0 bases to trimming and J lost 5 bases, with 12 bases between them. The CDR3 contains 15 residues. Looked up from germline, CDR1 is SGHKS and CDR2 is YYEKEE (reference sequence). CDR3 coding DNA: TGTGCCAGCAGCTTGGCCGGACAGATATATCAGCCCCAGCATTTT. Translated, it gives CASSLAGQIYQPQHF.

This clone was seen just once. V gene TRBV11-2 combines with J gene TRBJ1-1; 10 bases map to TRBD1. Trimming took 4 bases from V and 9 from J; bases not matched to a gene: 14. The CDR3 sequence is 16 residues long. Germline loops: CDR1 SGHAT, CDR2 FQNNGV. The CDR3 region has the DNA TGTGCCAGCAGCTCTAGCCTGCGGACAGGGGGTGGTAAAGCTTTCTTT. Protein: CASSSSLRTGGGKAFF.

The chain links TRBV6-5 to TRBJ1-2; unclear D gene. CDR1 and CDR2 from the germline V gene are MNHEY and SVGAGI. This CDR3 has 10 amino acids. With 8 bases removed from V and 5 bases from J, the gap between germline ends came to 6 bases. The CDR3, as DNA: TGTGCCAGCCAGTTATATGGCTACACCTTC. Residues: CASQLYGYTF.

The chain recombines TRBV10-1 with TRBJ2-1; 9 positions agree with TRBD1. CDR1 and CDR2 (germline): WNHNN, SYGVQD (reference sequence). V gave up 5 bases and J gave up 7 bases; unmatched junction bases: 6. This CDR3 contains 14 residues. The CDR3 sequence: CASSNPGQGNEQFF. The CDR3 DNA reads TGCGCCAGCAGTAACCCGGGACAGGGAAATGAGCAGTTCTTC.

This clone was counted a few times. This rearrangement joins TRBV4-1 to TRBJ2-1; D remains ambiguous. CDR3 length: 15 amino acids. The V end was cut by 0 bases, the J end by 5 bases, with 11 bases between. Germline CDR1 reads MGHRA; CDR2 reads YSYEKL. For the CDR3, the DNA is TGCGCCAGCAGCCAAGAGAGACTGAGTAACAATGAGCAGTTCTTC. As protein: CASSQERLSNNEQFF.

V gene TRBV7-2 combines with J gene TRBJ2-7; 8 positions agree with TRBD1. Germline V lookup: CDR1 SGHTA, CDR2 FQGNSA. The CDR3 runs to 14 residues. J gave up 7 bases and V 5 bases, and 10 bases lay outside the gene matches. This CDR3 reads CASSLDRGWREQYF. In DNA, the CDR3 is TGTGCCAGCAGCCTCGACAGGGGCTGGAGGGAGCAGTACTTC.

V gene TRBV30 combines with J gene TRBJ1-2, with D possibly being TRBD1 (5 bases). Trimming removed 3 bases from V and 8 bases from J, with 19 bases in between. The CDR3 consists of 14 residues. Germline V CDR1 and CDR2: GTSNPN, SVGIG (reference sequence). The CDR3, as DNA: TGTGCCTGGAGCCAAAGTCTCCAGGGCGGAGGCTACACCTTC. Residues: CAWSQSLQGGGYTF.

The chain is built from TRBV7-8 and TRBJ2-3, with TRBD2 matching over 11 bases. V gave up 0 bases and J gave up 5 bases; unmatched junction bases: 10. The CDR3 has 18 residues. CDR1 and CDR2 from the germline V gene are SGHVS and FQNEAQ. The CDR3 DNA is TGTGCCAGCAGCTTAGCGCGCGGTAGCGGGGGGGTCATAGATACGCAGTATTTT. Protein product: CASSLARGSGGVIDTQYF.

The J gene is TRBJ2-2, the V gene TRBV5-1; D possibly corresponds to TRBD1 (6 bases). CDR3 length: 14 amino acids. Deletions cut 3 bases from V and 7 bases from J, with 13 bases between. Germline V gives CDR1 SGHRS, CDR2 YFSETQ. The CDR3 here is CASSSGQMIGELFF. The CDR3 nucleotides are TGCGCCAGCAGCTCTGGACAGATGATCGGGGAGCTGTTTTTT. The variable domain in full, completed from reference TRBV5-1 and TRBJ2-2, reads KAGVTQTPRYLIKTRGQQVTLSCSPISGHRSVSWYQQTPGQGLQFLFEYFSETQRNKGNFPGRFSGRQFSNSRSEMNVSTLELGDSALYLCASSSGQMIGELFFGEGSRLTVL.

This chain uses TRBV5-8 with TRBJ2-1; a weak D match, TRBD1 (5 bases). V gave up 2 bases and J gave up 9 bases, with 12 bases separating them. This CDR3 spans 13 amino acids. Per the germline V gene, CDR1 is SGHTS and CDR2 is YDEGEE. The CDR3: CASSFIRGVEQFF. As DNA, the CDR3 is TGTGCCAGCAGCTTTATTAGGGGCGTTGAGCAGTTCTTC.

The genes are TRBV29-1 and TRBJ1-1; TRBD1 is a possible D gene (6 bases). CDR3 size: 15 residues. Trimming shortened V by 1 base and J by 6 bases, and 18 bases separated the two germline ends. In germline, CDR1 is SQVTM, CDR2 ANQGSEA. CDR3: CSVEGTRGGVAEAFF. In nucleotides, the CDR3 is TGCAGCGTTGAAGGGACAAGGGGGGGTGTCGCTGAAGCTTTCTTT.

V is TRBV7-9 and J is TRBJ2-3, with 12 bases matching TRBD1. The CDR3 is 16 residues long. Germline V gene sequence: CDR1 SEHNR, CDR2 FQNEAQ (reference sequence). V lost 5 bases to trimming and J lost 4 bases; unmatched junction nucleotides: 7. The CDR3, as DNA: TGTGCCAGCAGCGAAGGGACAGGGGGCAGGTCAGATACGCAGTATTTT. As protein: CASSEGTGGRSDTQYF.